The next 30 T cell receptor beta chains were all read from a single sample in a study of T cell changes during pregnancy in multiple sclerosis. Only in-frame clones appear in the TCRdb table, and some are missing; sequencing was by immunoSEQ multiplex PCR. In the table there are fewer than 140,000 clones, about 89% of which are singletons. Source: peripheral blood, taken before pregnancy. The origin of the receptors is a female donor with multiple sclerosis, enrolled in a pregnancy study.

As to this clone: The sample has other DNA sequences that encode this CDR3 too. This sequence joins TRBV5-1 and TRBJ2-7, with 7 bases fitting TRBD1. V gave up 1 base and J gave up 4 bases; unmatched junction bases: 5. This CDR3 has 14 amino acids. Looked up from germline, CDR1 is SGHRS and CDR2 is YFSETQ. This chain's CDR3 is CASSLKQGWYEQYF. As DNA, the CDR3 is TGCGCCAGCAGCTTGAAACAGGGGTGGTACGAGCAGTACTTC.

This chain links TRBV21-1 with TRBJ2-7; the table's D call, TRBD1, has no DNA check behind it. TRBV21-1 is flagged as a pseudogene. The CDR3 runs 15 residues. CDR3: CASSKVGPRVYEQYF. The CDR3 coding sequence is TGTGCCAGCAGCAAAGTCGGCCCCAGGGTCTACGAGCAGTACTTC.

The gene calls are TRBV29-1 and TRBJ1-3; D gene ambiguous. Per the germline V gene, CDR1 is SQVTM and CDR2 is ANQGSEA. V was shortened by 6 bases and J by 4 bases, with 10 bases between the two germline ends. The CDR3 extends over 12 amino acids. DNA for the CDR3: TGCAGCGTCCTAGATCGAGGAAACACCATATATTTT. It specifies CSVLDRGNTIYF.

This chain links TRBV28 with TRBJ1-2; D unresolved. Germline V gives CDR1 MDHEN, CDR2 SYDVKM. Between the trimmed V and J ends, which lost 3 bases and 4 bases, there was a span of 9 bases. The CDR3 is 13 residues long. In DNA, the CDR3 is TGTGCCAGCAGTTTGAGGGAGGCCTATGGCTACACCTTC. It encodes CASSLREAYGYTF.

The rearrangement uses TRBV28 and TRBJ2-1; 12 bases agree with TRBD2. V shed 6 bases and J 8 bases; nucleotides not matched to a gene: 5. The CDR3 is 14 residues long. Per germline, CDR1 MDHEN and CDR2 SYDVKM. Here the CDR3 reads CASRLAGGLDEQFF. The CDR3 bases are TGTGCCAGCAGACTAGCGGGAGGTTTAGATGAGCAGTTCTTC. The full variable domain, in which reference TRBV28 and TRBJ2-1 provide the parts outside the CDR3, is DVKVTQSSRYLVKRTGEKVFLECVQDMDHENMFWYRQDPGLGLRLIYFSYDVKMKEKGDIPEGYSVSREKKERFSLILESASTNQTSMYLCASRLAGGLDEQFFGPGTRLTVL.

This chain links TRBV9 with TRBJ1-1; 9 bases agree with TRBD1. CDR3 length: 14 residues. Trimming cost V 4 bases and J 4 bases; bases outside gene matches: 5. Germline CDR1 SGDLS, CDR2 YYNGEE. The CDR3 sequence: CASSRDRGTTEAFF. DNA for the CDR3: TGTGCCAGCAGCCGCGACAGGGGGACCACTGAAGCTTTCTTT.

The chain combines TRBV7-9 with TRBJ2-2, with no clear D. V lost 5 bases and J lost 4, with 8 bases in between. CDR1 is SEHNR, CDR2 FQNEAQ, per germline (reference sequence). There are 13 residues in the CDR3. As DNA, the CDR3 is TGTGCCAGCAGCCCCCTTCTCACCGGGGAGCTGTTTTTT. The encoded protein is CASSPLLTGELFF. The full variable domain, rest sourced from reference TRBV7-9 and TRBJ2-2, is DTGVSQNPRHKITKRGQNVTFRCDPISEHNRLYWYRQTLGQGPEFLTYFQNEAQLEKSRLLSDRFSAERPKGSFSTLEIQRTEQGDSAMYLCASSPLLTGELFFGEGSRLTVL.

J is TRBJ1-4 and V is TRBV19; TRBD1 matches at 10 bases. V lost 7 bases and J lost 6; bases outside the gene matches: 2. Germline lookup yields CDR1 LNHDA and CDR2 SQIVND (reference sequence). The CDR3 is made up of 13 amino acids. The DNA for the CDR3 is TGTGCCAGTAAAGGACAGGGGGATGAAAAACTGTTTTTT. It encodes CASKGQGDEKLFF. The whole variable domain, remainder taken from reference TRBV19 and TRBJ1-4, is DGGITQSPKYLFRKEGQNVTLSCEQNLNHDAMYWYRQDPGQGLRLIYYSQIVNDFQKGDIAEGYSVSREKKESFPLTVTSAQKNPTAFYLCASKGQGDEKLFFGSGTQLSVL.

The chain employs TRBV4-3 and TRBJ2-1, with a tentative D call TRBD2 (7 bases). V was pared by 4 bases and J by 0 bases, with 13 bases between. CDR3 length: 16 residues. Germline V CDR1 and CDR2: LGHNA, YSLEER. DNA of the CDR3: TGCGCCAGCAGCCCTAAGGGGGGGTCCTCCTACAATGAGCAGTTCTTC. Translation gives CASSPKGGSSYNEQFF.

V usage is TRBV27 and J usage is TRBJ1-1; 10 bases agree with TRBD1. J lost 0 bases, V lost 0 bases, and 10 bases had no gene match. The V gene's germline CDR1 is MNHEY and CDR2 SMNVEV (reference sequence). The length of the CDR3 is 19 residues. This CDR3 reads CASSLSPGTGAEMNTEAFF. The CDR3 region has the DNA TGTGCCAGCAGTTTATCGCCGGGGACAGGGGCGGAGATGAACACTGAAGCTTTCTTT.

J is TRBJ2-1 and V is TRBV6-5; the D gene is possibly TRBD2 (5 bases). CDR3 length equals 15 residues. Germline CDR1 MNHEY, CDR2 SVGAGI. Trimming took 6 bases from V and 4 from J, leaving 16 bases between them. CDR3: CASRTAREQYNEQFF. The CDR3 coding sequence is TGTGCCAGCAGAACCGCCCGGGAACAGTACAATGAGCAGTTCTTC.

The chain recombines TRBV4-2 with TRBJ2-6, with D possibly TRBD1 on 6 matching bases. Germline assignment: CDR1 LGHNA and CDR2 YNFKEQ. The CDR3 extends over 19 amino acids. Trimming pared 0 bases from V and 1 base from J, leaving 16 bases between. The CDR3, as DNA: TGTGCCAGCAGCCAAGATCTGGTCAGGGGTGAGTCTGGGGCCAACGTCCTGACTTTC. It translates to CASSQDLVRGESGANVLTF.

The CDR3 bases are TGCAGCGTTCGGACAGCCGATAGCAATCAGCCCCAGCATTTT. Translating gives CSVRTADSNQPQHF. The rearrangement links TRBV29-1 to TRBJ1-5; maybe TRBD1 (6 bases). The CDR3 is made up of 14 amino acids. V lost 5 bases, J lost 0 bases, and 11 bases lay in between. Germline CDR1 and CDR2: SQVTM and ANQGSEA.

V usage is TRBV6-1 and J usage is TRBJ2-7; D is possibly TRBD2 (6 bases). The germline gives CDR1 MNHNS, CDR2 SASEGT. This CDR3 contains 12 residues. V was pared by 8 bases and J by 3 bases, with 11 bases between. The CDR3 DNA reads TGTGCCAGCGGTAATAGCGGCTACGAGCAGTACTTC. Protein sequence: CASGNSGYEQYF.

This chain connects TRBV7-9 to TRBJ1-4; D is possibly TRBD1 (5 bases). V lost 5 bases, J lost 14 bases, and 21 bases lay in between. Germline CDR1 and CDR2: SEHNR and FQNEAQ (reference sequence). This CDR3 spans 14 amino acids. CDR3 sequence reads: CASSLQAPGNELFF. DNA for the CDR3: TGTGCCAGCAGCCTACAGGCGCCGGGTAATGAGCTGTTTTTT.

The chain links TRBV19 to TRBJ2-3; TRBD2 matches 9 bases. CDR1 is LNHDA, CDR2 SQIVND, per germline (reference sequence). This CDR3 is 17 amino acids long. V shed 5 bases, J shed 0 bases, and the junction held 9 bases outside the gene matches. The CDR3 region has the DNA TGTGCCAGTAGTCTCCCACCTAGCGGGGCTAGCACAGATACGCAGTATTTT. It translates to CASSLPPSGASTDTQYF.

This clone was picked up a small number of times. This chain joins TRBV6-1 and TRBJ2-7, with no clear D. Germline-derived CDR1 and CDR2 are MNHNS and SASEGT. The CDR3 contains 10 residues. Deletions cut 8 bases from V and 3 bases from J, with 5 bases between. CDR3 amino acids: CASAIYEQYF. The CDR3 region has the DNA TGTGCCAGCGCTATCTACGAGCAGTACTTC.

This chain connects TRBV6-6 to TRBJ1-1; D is possibly TRBD1 (5 bases). V shed 2 bases and J shed 4 bases, with 8 bases lying between them. Looked up from germline, CDR1 is MNHNY and CDR2 is SVGAGI (reference sequence). This CDR3 is built from 13 residues. The CDR3 DNA reads as TGTGCCAGCAGTTACGACAGCATCACTGAAGCTTTCTTT. This codes for CASSYDSITEAFF.

The rearrangement links TRBV7-9 to TRBJ1-2; TRBD1 matches at 7 bases. Germline trimming cut 0 bases from V and 5 bases from J; bases unmatched to any gene: 9. The CDR3 contains 16 residues. CDR1 and CDR2 from the germline V gene are SEHNR and FQNEAQ (reference sequence). The CDR3 spells CASSLAVGGGDYGYTF. In nucleotides, the CDR3 is TGTGCCAGCAGCTTAGCGGTAGGAGGGGGCGATTATGGCTACACCTTC.

CDR3 sequence: CASSRGAGELFF. DNA of the CDR3: TGTGCCAGCAGTCGGGGAGCCGGGGAGCTGTTTTTT. The chain has TRBV7-3 and TRBJ2-2, with D perhaps matching TRBD2 (5 bases). The germline V gene encodes CDR1 SGHTA and CDR2 FQGTGA. V lost 6 bases to trimming and J lost 6 bases, with 8 bases between them. The CDR3 loop spans 12 amino acids.

The J gene is TRBJ2-1, the V gene TRBV11-3, with TRBD1 identical over 8 bases. From germline, CDR1 is SGHNT and CDR2 YENEEA. J lost 13 bases, V lost 0 bases, and 5 bases had no gene match. The CDR3 length is 13 residues. DNA of the CDR3: TGTGCCAGCAGCTTAGATTTGGGACAGGCTCAGTTCTTC. It translates to CASSLDLGQAQFF.

This chain joins TRBV5-6 and TRBJ2-7; TRBD1 aligns across 8 bases. This CDR3 region has 14 residues. V shed 4 bases and J 3 bases; nucleotides not matched to a gene: 6. Germline V CDR1 and CDR2: SGHDT, YYEEEE. For the CDR3, the DNA is TGTGCCAGCAGCGTCCGGACAGGGTTCTACGAGCAGTACTTC. The encoded protein is CASSVRTGFYEQYF.

The genes are TRBV28 and TRBJ1-1, with 7 bases lining up with TRBD1. The germline gives CDR1 MDHEN, CDR2 SYDVKM. This CDR3 comprises 14 residues. The J segment lost 6 bases and the V segment lost 1 base, leaving 5 bases of the junction unmatched. This CDR3 reads CASSLFRGSAEAFF. The CDR3 DNA sequence: TGTGCCAGCAGTTTATTCAGGGGGAGCGCTGAAGCTTTCTTT.

This clone was detected only a few times. The genes are TRBV4-1 and TRBJ1-5; TRBD1 might be the D (6 bases). V shed 3 bases and J shed 3 bases, with 18 bases lying between them. The CDR3 is made up of 17 amino acids. Per germline, CDR1 MGHRA and CDR2 YSYEKL. The CDR3 region has the DNA TGCGCCAGCAGCCATGGACGAGGGGGTAGTGACAATCAGCCCCAGCATTTT. Amino acids: CASSHGRGGSDNQPQHF.

This chain connects TRBV11-1 to TRBJ2-3; 9 bases fit TRBD2. V lost 5 bases and J lost 0; bases outside the gene matches: 9. The length of the CDR3 is 17 residues. Per germline, CDR1 SGHAT and CDR2 FQDESV (reference sequence). The CDR3 sequence is CASSPLTSGVSTDTQYF. CDR3 nucleotide sequence: TGTGCCAGCAGCCCTCTGACTAGCGGAGTTAGCACAGATACGCAGTATTTT.

The rearrangement uses TRBV30 and TRBJ2-3; 9 bases line up with TRBD1. The CDR3 runs to 16 residues. After removal of 2 bases from V and 4 bases from J, the junction contained 10 bases not matched to a gene. Germline loops: CDR1 GTSNPN, CDR2 SVGIG (reference sequence). CDR3 nucleotide sequence: TGTGCCTGGAGTCGAACTGGACAGGGGCGGGCAGATACGCAGTATTTT. The encoded protein is CAWSRTGQGRADTQYF.

The chain couples TRBV2 to TRBJ2-3, with 9 positions matching TRBD2. Germline V gives CDR1 SNHLY, CDR2 FYNNEI. This CDR3 comprises 16 residues. Trimming at V came to 1 base and at J to 2 bases, leaving 4 bases not matched to a gene. CDR3 bases: TGTGCCAGCAGTGAAGTGGTAGCGGGGGCCACAGATACGCAGTATTTT. Protein sequence: CASSEVVAGATDTQYF.

The rearrangement links TRBV15 to TRBJ2-1, with a tentative D call TRBD2 (5 bases). The germline V gene has CDR1 LNHNV and CDR2 YYDKDF (reference sequence). CDR3 length equals 16 residues. Trimming left V 4 bases short and J 3 bases short, with 16 bases between. The CDR3 loop is CATSKITEGDYNEQFF. The CDR3 DNA sequence: TGTGCCACCAGCAAGATCACAGAGGGAGACTACAATGAGCAGTTCTTC.

The genes are TRBV7-8 and TRBJ2-5; TRBD2 agrees at 11 bases. CDR3 size: 16 residues. Germline-derived CDR1 and CDR2 are SGHVS and FQNEAQ. Trimming took 3 bases from V and 4 from J; bases not matched to a gene: 7. CDR3 amino acids: CASSLIAGGPGETQYF. CDR3 bases: TGTGCCAGCAGCTTGATAGCGGGGGGGCCGGGAGAGACCCAGTACTTC.

This clone was seen a single time. The chain has TRBV6-5 and TRBJ2-6; weak D call: TRBD2 (5 bases). CDR3 length: 16 amino acids. V was trimmed by 1 base and J by 0 bases, leaving 7 bases between them. The germline V gene encodes CDR1 MNHEY and CDR2 SVGAGI. Written as DNA, the CDR3 is TGTGCCAGCAGTTACTTCGCGGGCTCTGGGGCCAACGTCCTGACTTTC. The encoded protein is CASSYFAGSGANVLTF.